This T cell receptor beta chain was observed in a study of OX40 agonist ivuxolimab in advanced cancers. Only in-frame clones appear in the TCRdb table, and some are missing; sequencing was by immunoSEQ multiplex PCR. This repertoire shows 55,000 to 65,000 clones, 77% found once; its top ten account for 5% to 6.5%. Comments on this clone: What it binds is not known.

Study findings and constraints: Compared with CD4+, CD8+ T cells on average had more expanded clones. Some nonresponders additionally presented with little normalized T-cell clonal expansion.

The clonotype originates from an adult with an advanced solid tumor such as melanoma, head and neck, liver or kidney cancer. The sequences come from CD4+ or CD8+ T cells sorted from blood, collected in a trial of the OX40 agonist ivuxolimab.

CDR3 sequence: CASSWTDIRRGTQYF. CDR3 DNA: TGTGCCAGCAGTTGGACAGACATCCGAAGGGGTACGCAGTATTTT. The chain uses TRBV28 and TRBJ2-3, with D possibly TRBD1 on 6 matching bases. The germline V gene encodes CDR1 MDHEN and CDR2 SYDVKM. Trimming took 4 bases from V and 8 from J, leaving 19 bases between them. The CDR3 is 15 amino acids. The full variable domain, in which reference TRBV28 and TRBJ2-3 provide the parts outside the CDR3, is DVKVTQSSRYLVKRTGEKVFLECVQDMDHENMFWYRQDPGLGLRLIYFSYDVKMKEKGDIPEGYSVSREKKERFSLILESASTNQTSMYLCASSWTDIRRGTQYFGPGTRLTVL.